Below, one T cell receptor beta chain is given with its context. Any gene name here is a mouse gene name. The read ends 1 residue shy of where the CDR3 ends; the end is completed using the germline J gene. This sample was included in a study of tissue T cells after allogeneic stem cell transplantation. Libraries were prepared by immunoSEQ multiplex PCR; TCRdb keeps only in-frame clonotypes and omits some of them. The repertoire holds 8,500 to 9,000 clones, around 40% seen once, with around 1.6% in the top ten. V lost 4 bases to trimming and J lost 7 bases, with 17 bases between them. The germline V gene has CDR1 KGHPV and CDR2 FQNQEV (reference sequence). This CDR3 has 14 residues. The time point is: mouse harvest day 7 after allogeneic transplant. Mouse grafts combined 10^7 T-cell-depleted bone marrow cells with 10^6 splenic CD5+ T cells.

The specimen was skin. The TCR was taken from a female BALB/c mouse given C57BL/6 T cells with graft-versus-host disease after an allogeneic hematopoietic cell transplant. V is TRBV26 and J is TRBJ2-7; D possibly corresponds to TRBD2 (6 bases). Incomplete CDR3 DNA: TGTGCCAGCAGTCCCGGACTGAGGGGTCGGGAACAGTAC. Translation gives CASSPGLRGREQY. The CDR3 in its entirety is CASSPGLRGREQYF.